This TCR beta chain originates from a study of TIL therapy for anti-PD-1-resistant metastatic lung cancer. Study background: Patients had a median age of approximately 50 years (range roughly 35-85). Tumors carried a median about 1.6 non-synonymous mutations per megabase.

Time point reported: pre-treatment sample, taken before nivolumab and TIL therapy. The tumor samples were excised metastases, mostly pleural nodules or supraclavicular lymph nodes. Tumor harvest preceded PD-1/PD-L1 blockade, followed by nivolumab treatment. Losses at the gene ends were 7 bases for V and 5 bases for J; bases not matched to a gene: 6. Germline V lookup: CDR1 MDHEN, CDR2 SYDVKM. This CDR3 has 14 residues. This was the immunoSEQ v3 assay. Libraries were sequenced to 2.2 million or so read pairs (survey) or 5-6 million (deep). Using immunoSEQ multiplex PCR, the repertoire was profiled, and TCRdb retains in-frame clones only, with some absent. The data hold approximately 87,000 clones, with around three fifths observed a single time.

This TCR derives from a person between 25 and 80 years old with non-small cell lung cancer. The source material was tumor tissue, sampled at baseline. This sequence joins TRBV28 and TRBJ2-3; 10 bases align to TRBD1. CDR3: CASTLTGGLDTQYF. The CDR3 DNA is TGTGCCAGCACTCTGACAGGGGGCCTAGATACGCAGTATTTT.